Below are 2 T cell receptor beta chains sequenced from a single sample in a study of CD8 T cells in Susac syndrome. Reverse transcription of about 0.5 to 1 ug RNA was carried out with random hexamers. TCRdb used MiXCR to reprocess the immunoSEQ multiplex PCR reads, holding one entry per CDR3 protein. The table lists approximately 150,000 distinct CDR3 sequences, approximately 94% of them singletons. Sequences were obtained from CD4+ T cells from PBMCs. All receptors derive from a human donor in good health.

This chain connects TRBV6-1 to TRBJ2-6; D is unclear. The V end was cut by 7 bases, the J end by 4 bases, with 11 bases between. Germline V CDR1 and CDR2: MNHNS, SASEGT. The CDR3 is 14 residues long. Here the CDR3 DNA reads TGTGCCAGCAAGAAGGGATCAGGGGCCAACGTCCTGACTTTC. This sequence encodes CASKKGSGANVLTF.

This chain connects TRBV7-7 to TRBJ2-7; 8 bases align to TRBD2. Germline CDR1 reads SSHAT; CDR2 reads FNYEAQ (reference sequence). After removal of 5 bases from V and 6 bases from J, the junction contained 6 bases not matched to a gene. The CDR3 consists of 13 residues. CDR3 loop: CASSQLAAGEQYF. The CDR3 bases are TGTGCCAGCAGCCAACTAGCGGCAGGCGAGCAGTACTTC.